This T cell receptor beta chain appears in the sequencing data of a study of memory CD4+ T cells and cytomegalovirus serostatus. Study overall: Of the healthy Belgian adults, several were CMV seropositive and 20 to 30 seronegative. Study-wide results and caveats: Suggested: most of the CMV-linked TCR signature lies in CD4+ memory cells.

Using immunoSEQ multiplex PCR, the repertoire was profiled, and TCRdb retains in-frame clones only, with some absent. Of over 65,000 clones detected, roughly three quarters appear once; the ten largest clones hold about 4.7%. Single viable CD3+CD4+CD8-CD45RO+ cells were sorted as the memory CD4+ T cells. Concerning this clone: Its specificity is unknown.

Looked up from germline, CDR1 is MNHNS and CDR2 is SASEGT. V lost 2 bases and J lost 2; bases outside the gene matches: 5. This CDR3 region has 16 residues. J is TRBJ1-2 and V is TRBV6-1; the match to TRBD1 covers 10 bases. This TCR came from an adult in good health and CMV-seropositive. The sample taken for sequencing was memory CD4+ T cells from blood. Here the CDR3 reads CASSELGDRGNYGYTF. The CDR3 nucleotides read TGTGCCAGCAGTGAATTGGGGGACAGGGGCAACTATGGCTACACCTTC.